This record concerns one T cell receptor (beta chain) sequence. This clonotype was recorded at least ten times. Its antigen remains undetermined. One base away there is no much larger clone; base qualities are not given. The data derive from a study of molecular identifiers for immune sequencing clone quantification (dated by TCRdb to the late 2010s). With regard to the full study: For a replicate experiment, the RNA from either 20,000 or 100,000 naive CD8 T cells was divided into five aliquots, and four of those aliquots went on to sequencing. The study was a methods study using CD8 T cells to benchmark molecular-identifier clustering-based TCR repertoire sequencing (MIDCIRS) and TCR RNA copy counting.

According to the germline V gene, CDR1 reads SGHTA and CDR2 reads FQGNSA. Trimming removed 4 bases from V and 2 bases from J, leaving 13 bases between the germline ends. The CDR3 holds 15 amino acids from the cysteine to the phenylalanine. The sequence is cut down to CDR3 DNA, 45 bases in frame from base 1. Libraries of naive CD8 T cells were built from anywhere between about 18,000 and 1,000,000 sorted cells, with 10%, 30% or 50% of the purified RNA used. Naive CD8 T cells were FACS-sorted as CD8+CD4-CCR7+CD45RA+ on a BD FACSAria II into RLT Plus buffer. Ten to eleven TCR copies' worth of Jurkat RNA were spiked into about 20,000-1,000,000 naive CD8 T cell samples to test detection sensitivity. Enrichment of CD8 T cells was done with RosetteSep CD8+ T Cell Enrichment Cocktail plus Ficoll-Paque, and ACK red cell lysis came afterward. Study-wide findings and limitations: A single cell's worth of spiked-in Jurkat TCR RNA was reported detectable even among 850,000 to 1,000,000 naive CD8 T cells. Highly expanded clone sizes could be underestimated if identical TCR molecules share a barcode. Without barcode sub-clustering, chimeric consensus sequences inflated TCR diversity; chimeras reached as high as 47%. The naive libraries included spiked-in Jurkat TCR RNA (about nine copies' worth), and this Jurkat TCR RNA is not part of the donor repertoire. In CMV-specific effector cells, over 99% of molecules were held by clones above 20 RNA copies, whereas under 1% of molecules were held by such clones in naive cells. Modeling estimated around 3 recovered TCR RNA copies per cell, compared with about 9.8 by digital PCR, which implies roughly 30% capture efficiency.

Library preparation used PCR. These reads were obtained on an Illumina HiSeq 4000. Bulk TCR libraries were prepared as previously described, using TCR primers listed in Table S5. The Qiagen AllPrep DNA/RNA kit was used to purify total RNA. Before analysis, reads from multiple sequencing runs of one library were combined. On the authors' methods: Reads were retained only if an exact TCR constant sequence was present, and the retained reads were trimmed to 150 nt and grouped according to their 12-nt molecular barcodes. Within each barcode group, reads were sub-clustered at a 15% Levenshtein threshold, and quality-weighted consensus sequences were built per RNA molecule. Non-functional sequences were discarded, and so were lower-count sequences lying one edit away from another sequence. Barcode sub-clusters with fewer than 20% of the maximum read count were removed, based on fitting two negative binomial distributions. TCRdb handled the public reads itself, with Q25 trimming in fastp and clone calling in MiXCR, and kept productive beta chains. A single entry per CDR3 protein holds the most common genes and DNA from its merged rows. V and J calls and clone size were set by TCRdb, not the authors. The sample table lists 600,000 to 650,000 distinct CDR3 sequences, just under 20% of them with a count of one. The ten largest make up roughly 0.85% of the sample.

The chain is encoded by TRBV7-2 joined to TRBJ2-3; no D gene can be assigned with confidence. Sequenced: naive CD8+ T cells from blood, with Jurkat cell RNA spiked in. Explained via the paper, the cell subset or site label denotes: FACS-sorted CD8+CD4-CCR7+CD45RA+ naive T cells. The clonotype originates from a human donor in good health. Some libraries in this study had Jurkat cell RNA spiked in. The DNA sequence reads TGTGCCAGCAGCTCCGCGACTTATGCCACAGATACGCAGTATTTT. It translates to CASSSATYATDTQYF.